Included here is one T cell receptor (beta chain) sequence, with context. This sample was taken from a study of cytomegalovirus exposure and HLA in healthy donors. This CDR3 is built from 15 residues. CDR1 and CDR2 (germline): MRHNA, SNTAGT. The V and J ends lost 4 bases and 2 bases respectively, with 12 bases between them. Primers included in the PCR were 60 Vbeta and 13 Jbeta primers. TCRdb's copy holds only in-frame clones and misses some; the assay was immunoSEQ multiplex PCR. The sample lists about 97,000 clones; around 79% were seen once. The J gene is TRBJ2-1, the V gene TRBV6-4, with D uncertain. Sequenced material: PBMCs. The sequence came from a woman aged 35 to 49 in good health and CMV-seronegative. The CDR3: CASSVDSRTYNEQFF. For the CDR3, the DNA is TGTGCCAGCAGTGTCGACTCCCGAACCTACAATGAGCAGTTCTTC.